These 23 T cell receptor beta chains originate from one sample sequenced in a study of cytomegalovirus exposure and HLA in healthy donors. The PCR employed 60 Vbeta primers together with 13 Jbeta primers. Assay: immunoSEQ multiplex PCR; the TCRdb copy retains only in-frame clones and omits some. This sample contains about 150,000 clones. The sample taken for sequencing was PBMCs. The origin of the receptors is a woman aged 45-59 years in good health and CMV-seronegative.

This chain uses TRBV5-1 with TRBJ2-5; 9 positions match TRBD2. CDR1 SGHRS and CDR2 YFSETQ come from the germline V gene. Trimming cost V 1 base and J 4 bases; bases outside gene matches: 5. The CDR3 length is 15 residues. Here the CDR3 DNA reads TGCGCCAGCAGCTTGCGTAGCGGGAGTGGAGAGACCCAGTACTTC. Encoded protein: CASSLRSGSGETQYF.

The chain links TRBV30 to TRBJ2-3; 7 nucleotides match TRBD2. Germline loops: CDR1 GTSNPN, CDR2 SVGIG (reference sequence). The CDR3 extends over 14 amino acids. The J segment lost 2 bases and the V segment lost 4 bases, leaving 6 bases of the junction unmatched. CDR3 protein: CAWTGGLHTDTQYF. CDR3 nucleotides: TGTGCCTGGACGGGGGGACTCCACACAGATACGCAGTATTTT.

The rearrangement links TRBV7-2 to TRBJ2-7, with D maybe TRBD1 (6 bases). The CDR3 consists of 15 residues. V was trimmed by 2 bases and J by 1 base, leaving 12 bases between them. Per germline, CDR1 SGHTA and CDR2 FQGNSA. CDR3 residues: CASSLRTATSYEQYF. CDR3 DNA: TGTGCCAGCAGCTTAAGGACAGCTACTTCCTACGAGCAGTACTTC.

The rearrangement links TRBV5-1 to TRBJ2-1; 9 nucleotides agree with TRBD2. This CDR3 comprises 17 residues. The V and J ends lost 0 bases and 10 bases, in that order; junction bases with no gene match: 14. Germline V gene sequence: CDR1 SGHRS, CDR2 YFSETQ. CDR3 sequence: CASSLDHSAGGQREQFF. DNA for the CDR3: TGCGCCAGCAGCTTGGATCACTCAGCGGGAGGACAGCGGGAGCAGTTCTTC.

The J gene is TRBJ2-7, the V gene TRBV5-5; tentative D call: TRBD1 (6 bases). There are 15 residues in the CDR3. Trimming removed 0 bases from V and 3 bases from J, with 13 bases in between. Germline CDR1 SGHKS, CDR2 YYEKEE (reference sequence). The CDR3 DNA follows: TGTGCCAGCAGCTTGGGAGGGGGTATTCTCTACGAGCAGTACTTC. This translates into CASSLGGGILYEQYF.

The V gene is TRBV7-2, the J gene TRBJ1-1, with D possibly being TRBD1 (6 bases). V gave up 3 bases and J gave up 5 bases, with 16 bases separating them. Germline values: CDR1 SGHTA, CDR2 FQGNSA. The CDR3 sequence is 15 residues long. The CDR3 is CASSLQGSVGTEAFF. The DNA of the CDR3 is TGTGCCAGCAGCTTGCAGGGGAGTGTGGGGACTGAAGCTTTCTTT.

The chain recombines TRBV5-1 with TRBJ1-2, with TRBD1 matching 9 bases. Per the germline V gene, CDR1 is SGHRS and CDR2 is YFSETQ. V gave up 0 bases and J gave up 8 bases; unmatched junction bases: 11. The CDR3 has 16 residues. Here the CDR3 reads CASSLDRGQGLWGYTF. CDR3 DNA sequence: TGCGCCAGCAGCTTGGATCGGGGACAGGGCTTGTGGGGCTACACCTTC.

J is TRBJ1-1 and V is TRBV5-1; the match to TRBD1 covers 8 bases. V lost 4 bases to trimming and J lost 1 base; unmatched junction nucleotides: 3. The CDR3 sequence is 14 residues long. Germline V gene lookup returns CDR1 SGHRS and CDR2 YFSETQ. The CDR3 coding sequence is TGCGCCAGCAGCCTGCAGGGGGCGAACACTGAAGCTTTCTTT. It specifies CASSLQGANTEAFF.

The chain is built from TRBV6-5 and TRBJ2-7; 8 bases line up with TRBD1. Per germline, CDR1 MNHEY and CDR2 SVGAGI. V lost 6 bases to trimming and J lost 4 bases; unmatched junction nucleotides: 5. The CDR3 loop spans 13 amino acids. The CDR3 loop reads CASSGTGDYEQYF. CDR3 in DNA: TGTGCCAGCAGCGGGACAGGTGATTACGAGCAGTACTTC.

The chain employs TRBV11-3 and TRBJ2-1, with D possibly being TRBD2 (6 bases). The CDR3 spans 13 residues. V dropped 8 bases and J dropped 7 bases, with 15 bases sitting between them. CDR1 is SGHNT, CDR2 YENEEA, per germline. The CDR3 DNA reads TGTGCCAGCGCCAGCGGGTTGCGAAATGAGCAGTTCTTC. As protein: CASASGLRNEQFF.

The V and J genes are TRBV5-8 and TRBJ1-6; 7 nucleotides align to TRBD1. CDR3 length: 14 residues. V dropped 4 bases and J dropped 9; count of bases not matched to a gene: 7. Germline CDR1 and CDR2: SGHTS and YDEGEE. The CDR3 DNA sequence: TGTGCCAGCAGCCGTCGACAGGGTGGTTCACCCCTCCACTTT. Protein: CASSRRQGGSPLHF.

This sequence joins TRBV30 and TRBJ1-5; D is undetermined. The ends were cut back, 2 bases at V and 6 bases at J, with 11 bases in the middle. The germline CDR1 and CDR2 sequences are GTSNPN and SVGIG (reference sequence). The CDR3 is 13 amino acids. The CDR3 DNA reads as TGTGCCTGGAGTACGAGATCTGGTCAGCCCCAGCATTTT. Protein sequence: CAWSTRSGQPQHF. Full variable domain (outside the CDR3, taken from reference TRBV30 and TRBJ1-5): SQTIHQWPATLVQPVGSPLSLECTVEGTSNPNLYWYRQAAGRGLQLLFYSVGIGQISSEVPQNLSASRPQDRQFILSSKKLLLSDSGFYLCAWSTRSGQPQHFGDGTRLSIL.

The chain is built from TRBV28 and TRBJ2-5, with TRBD2 identical over 14 bases. The CDR3 is 14 residues long. Losses at the gene ends were 5 bases for V and 5 bases for J; bases not matched to a gene: 1. Germline assignment: CDR1 MDHEN and CDR2 SYDVKM. The CDR3 nucleotides are TGTGCCAGCAGTCGACTAGCGGGGGGGGAGACCCAGTACTTC. Its translation: CASSRLAGGETQYF.

The rearrangement uses TRBV2 and TRBJ1-5, with D perhaps TRBD1 (5 bases). CDR3 length equals 18 residues. CDR1 is SNHLY, CDR2 FYNNEI, per germline. Between the trimmed V and J ends, which lost 7 bases and 3 bases, there was a span of 25 bases. The chain's CDR3 is CASTGSQGRTHTNQPQHF. The CDR3 region has the DNA TGTGCCAGCACCGGGTCCCAGGGTAGGACACATACCAATCAGCCCCAGCATTTT.

This sequence joins TRBV5-1 and TRBJ2-7, with TRBD2 as a possible D gene (7 bases). Trimming removed 0 bases from V and 5 bases from J, with 12 bases in between. The germline gives CDR1 SGHRS, CDR2 YFSETQ. The CDR3 covers 14 residues. The CDR3 nucleotides are TGCGCCAGCAGCTTGGAGGGGGGGGAGCACGAGCAGTACTTC. The encoded protein is CASSLEGGEHEQYF.

The rearrangement links TRBV6-6 to TRBJ1-3; 8 bases agree with TRBD1. Trimming at V came to 4 bases and at J to 7 bases, leaving 6 bases not matched to a gene. The CDR3 has 14 amino acids. Per the germline V gene, CDR1 is MNHNY and CDR2 is SVGAGI (reference sequence). CDR3 in amino acids: CASSLTGAGNTIYF. In nucleotides, the CDR3 is TGTGCCAGCAGTTTGACAGGGGCAGGTAACACCATATATTTT.

The chain has TRBV6-5 and TRBJ1-5; maybe TRBD1 (6 bases). V shed 6 bases and J shed 8 bases, with 20 bases lying between them. This CDR3 is 15 amino acids long. The germline gives CDR1 MNHEY, CDR2 SVGAGI. The CDR3 here is CASSPNRGYIEPQHF. In DNA form, the CDR3 reads TGTGCCAGCAGCCCTAATAGGGGGTACATAGAGCCCCAGCATTTT.

The J gene is TRBJ1-1, the V gene TRBV10-3; 10 nucleotides line up with TRBD1. The J segment lost 5 bases and the V segment lost 7 bases, leaving 7 bases of the junction unmatched. The germline gives CDR1 ENHRY, CDR2 SYGVKD. The length of the CDR3 is 14 residues. The CDR3 DNA reads TGTGCCATCAATGGGGACAGGGGCGAGACTGAAGCTTTCTTT. This translates into CAINGDRGETEAFF.

This rearrangement joins TRBV7-6 to TRBJ2-7; 9 nucleotides align to TRBD2. CDR3 length equals 16 residues. Losses at the gene ends were 1 base for V and 5 bases for J; bases not matched to a gene: 9. Germline CDR1 and CDR2: SGHVS and FNYEAQ. In DNA, the CDR3 is TGTGCCAGCAGCTTAGGTGGCGGGAGGGCTCTGGACGAGCAGTACTTC. Translating it yields CASSLGGGRALDEQYF.

The rearrangement uses TRBV30 and TRBJ2-1; D is perhaps TRBD2 (6 bases). Trimming shortened V by 5 bases and J by 7 bases, and 18 bases separated the two germline ends. In germline, CDR1 is GTSNPN, CDR2 SVGIG (reference sequence). This CDR3 spans 14 amino acids. The CDR3 sequence: CAWSVGGTENEQFF. The DNA for the CDR3 is TGTGCCTGGTCTGTAGGCGGGACGGAAAATGAGCAGTTCTTC.

The chain combines TRBV27 with TRBJ2-1, with TRBD2 identical over 7 bases. The CDR3 runs 15 residues. CDR1 is MNHEY, CDR2 SMNVEV, per germline (reference sequence). V was clipped by 2 bases and J by 6 bases; unmatched bases: 7. The CDR3 loop is CASSLLPAGVNEQFF. The CDR3 region has the DNA TGTGCCAGCAGTTTACTCCCGGCGGGGGTCAATGAGCAGTTCTTC.

The chain combines TRBV28 with TRBJ1-5, with a possible D match to TRBD1 (5 bases). Germline V lookup: CDR1 MDHEN, CDR2 SYDVKM. Trimming left V 7 bases short and J 0 bases short, with 10 bases between. The length of the CDR3 is 14 residues. The chain's CDR3 is CASKGLYSNQPQHF. The CDR3 region has the DNA TGTGCCAGCAAGGGACTTTATAGCAATCAGCCCCAGCATTTT. The whole variable domain, remainder taken from reference TRBV28 and TRBJ1-5, is DVKVTQSSRYLVKRTGEKVFLECVQDMDHENMFWYRQDPGLGLRLIYFSYDVKMKEKGDIPEGYSVSREKKERFSLILESASTNQTSMYLCASKGLYSNQPQHFGDGTRLSIL.

The chain carries TRBV4-1 and TRBJ2-2; TRBD2 matches at 8 bases. The CDR3 consists of 18 residues. The ends lost 4 bases at V and 3 bases at J; junction bases unmatched: 13. Germline CDR1 MGHRA, CDR2 YSYEKL. The CDR3 nucleotides are TGCGCCAGCAGCCCCTCGCCGTTGGCGGGGGGTCACACCGGGGAGCTGTTTTTT. Translating it yields CASSPSPLAGGHTGELFF.